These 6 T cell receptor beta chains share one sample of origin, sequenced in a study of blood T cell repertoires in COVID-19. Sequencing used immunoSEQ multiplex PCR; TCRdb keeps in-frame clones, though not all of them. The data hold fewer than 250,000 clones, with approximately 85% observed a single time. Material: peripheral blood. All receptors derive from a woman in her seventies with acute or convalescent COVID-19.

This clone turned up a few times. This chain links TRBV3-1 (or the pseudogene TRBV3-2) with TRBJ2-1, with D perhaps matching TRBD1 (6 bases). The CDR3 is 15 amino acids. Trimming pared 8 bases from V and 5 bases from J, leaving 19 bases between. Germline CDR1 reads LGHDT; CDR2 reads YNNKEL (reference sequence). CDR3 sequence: CASARGDGDHNEQFF. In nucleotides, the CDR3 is TGTGCCAGCGCCAGGGGCGATGGGGATCACAATGAGCAGTTCTTC.

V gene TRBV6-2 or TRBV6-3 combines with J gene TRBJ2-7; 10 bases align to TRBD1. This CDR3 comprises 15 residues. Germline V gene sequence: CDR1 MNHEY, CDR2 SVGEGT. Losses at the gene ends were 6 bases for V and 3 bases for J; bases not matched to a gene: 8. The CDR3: CASSPDRGMGYEQYF. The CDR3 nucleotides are TGTGCCAGCAGCCCGGACAGGGGGATGGGCTACGAGCAGTACTTC.

In DNA, the CDR3 is TGCGCCAGCACCCCGCAATTAGGGACAGGGGTCGAAGAGCAGTACTTC. It encodes CASTPQLGTGVEEQYF. This chain links TRBV5-1 with TRBJ2-7; TRBD1 matches 10 bases. Germline V CDR1 and CDR2: SGHRS, YFSETQ. CDR3 length: 16 residues. The junction had 16 bases not matched to a gene; V was cut back by 6 bases and J by 7 bases.

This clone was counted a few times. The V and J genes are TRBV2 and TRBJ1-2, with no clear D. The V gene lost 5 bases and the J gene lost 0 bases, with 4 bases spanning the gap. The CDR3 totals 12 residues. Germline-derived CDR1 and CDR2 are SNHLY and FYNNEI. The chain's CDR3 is CASSLANYGYTF. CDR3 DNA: TGTGCCAGCAGTCTAGCTAACTATGGCTACACCTTC.

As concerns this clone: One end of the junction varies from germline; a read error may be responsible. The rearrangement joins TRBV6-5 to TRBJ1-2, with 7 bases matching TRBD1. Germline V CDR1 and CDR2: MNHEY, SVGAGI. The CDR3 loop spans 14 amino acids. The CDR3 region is CASTSYQRGPRLNF. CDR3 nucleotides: TGTGCCAGCACCAGTTACCAAAGGGGGCCGAGACTAAACTTC.

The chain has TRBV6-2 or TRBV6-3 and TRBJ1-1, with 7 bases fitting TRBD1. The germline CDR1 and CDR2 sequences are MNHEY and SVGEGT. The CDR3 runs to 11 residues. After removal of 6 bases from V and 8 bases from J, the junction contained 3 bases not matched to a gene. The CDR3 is CASSQTGEAFF. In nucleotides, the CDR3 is TGTGCCAGCAGCCAGACAGGGGAAGCTTTCTTT.